The 26 T cell receptor beta chains presented below share a single source sample, sequenced in a study of control samples from healthy donors and cancer patients (dated by TCRdb to the early 2020s). The library was produced with the immunoSEQ multiplex PCR assay. In its TCRdb copy, this immuneACCESS table keeps in-frame sequences only and misses some clones. Where compared with another copy, unresolved V genes explain less than half of these, and the others have no known cause. Across this sample there are about 150,000 clones, with around nine tenths seen only once. The ten biggest clones cover 4.9% of the sample. Material for sequencing was blood. Receptors originate from a man younger than 40 in good health.

The J gene is TRBJ2-7, the V gene TRBV6-5; D possibly corresponds to TRBD1 (5 bases). CDR3 length equals 12 residues. Germline V lookup: CDR1 MNHEY, CDR2 SVGAGI. The V and J ends lost 6 bases and 3 bases respectively, with 9 bases between them. As DNA, the CDR3 is TGTGCCAGCAGAAAAGACAGCTACGAGCAGTACTTC. Translation: CASRKDSYEQYF.

To note about this clone: Other DNA sequences in this specimen translate into the identical CDR3. The chain has TRBV5-4 and TRBJ1-3; D call uncertain. Looked up from germline, CDR1 is SGHNT and CDR2 is YYREEE (reference sequence). The CDR3 consists of 12 residues. The germline V and J ends were trimmed by 5 bases and 4 bases, with 7 bases remaining between them. The CDR3 reads CASSRPGNTIYF. Written as DNA, the CDR3 is TGTGCCAGCAGTCGGCCCGGAAACACCATATATTTT.

This chain joins TRBV5-1 and TRBJ1-2; 11 nucleotides align to TRBD1. Germline values: CDR1 SGHRS, CDR2 YFSETQ. J lost 3 bases, V lost 1 base, and 5 bases had no gene match. The CDR3 sequence is 16 residues long. The CDR3 DNA reads as TGCGCCAGCAGCTTGTCTGGACAGGGGGCCCACTATGGCTACACCTTC. Its translation: CASSLSGQGAHYGYTF. Full variable domain (remainder filled in from reference TRBV5-1 and TRBJ1-2): KAGVTQTPRYLIKTRGQQVTLSCSPISGHRSVSWYQQTPGQGLQFLFEYFSETQRNKGNFPGRFSGRQFSNSRSEMNVSTLELGDSALYLCASSLSGQGAHYGYTFGSGTRLTVV.

CDR3 DNA sequence: TGTGCCAGTTCACTCAGGGGGTATAGCAATCAGCCCCAGCATTTT. Translated, it gives CASSLRGYSNQPQHF. The chain combines TRBV19 with TRBJ1-5; 7 bases agree with TRBD1. With V trimmed by 8 bases and J by 0 bases, 7 bases remained unmatched. CDR3 length: 15 residues. CDR1 and CDR2 (germline): LNHDA, SQIVND (reference sequence).

Here the CDR3 reads CASSGTSSGELFF. The CDR3 DNA follows: TGTGCCAGCAGTGGGACTAGCTCCGGGGAGCTGTTTTTT. The rearrangement links TRBV6-4 to TRBJ2-2, with TRBD2 identical over 8 bases. Trimming cost V 4 bases and J 6 bases; bases outside gene matches: 1. This CDR3 is 13 amino acids long. CDR1 MRHNA and CDR2 SNTAGT come from the germline V gene.

The genes are TRBV24-1 and TRBJ2-3; 13 bases line up with TRBD2. The CDR3 extends over 16 amino acids. With V trimmed by 9 bases and J by 3 bases, 8 bases remained unmatched. Germline V gene sequence: CDR1 KGHDR, CDR2 SFDVKD. CDR3 sequence (DNA): TGTGCCACCGCCTGGACTAGCGGGGGTGCAACAGATACGCAGTATTTT. It encodes CATAWTSGGATDTQYF.

The chain recombines TRBV19 with TRBJ2-4; D is unresolved. The CDR3 runs to 15 residues. V gave up 5 bases and J gave up 0 bases, with 11 bases separating them. Looked up from germline, CDR1 is LNHDA and CDR2 is SQIVND (reference sequence). CDR3 sequence reads: CASSDVQLAKNIQYF. The CDR3 bases are TGTGCCAGTAGTGATGTCCAGCTAGCCAAAAACATTCAGTACTTC.

This clone appeared a few times. The chain links TRBV2 to TRBJ2-1, with D perhaps matching TRBD2 (5 bases). The V gene's germline CDR1 is SNHLY and CDR2 FYNNEI. CDR3 size: 14 residues. Trimming shortened V by 7 bases and J by 0 bases, and 10 bases separated the two germline ends. The DNA for the CDR3 is TGTGCCAGCAAAACGGGAAGCTCCTACAATGAGCAGTTCTTC. Amino acids: CASKTGSSYNEQFF.

The rearrangement links TRBV5-6 to TRBJ1-5, with D possibly TRBD1 on 6 matching bases. The germline V and J ends were trimmed by 3 bases and 9 bases, with 13 bases remaining between them. This CDR3 is 13 amino acids long. CDR1 is SGHDT, CDR2 YYEEEE, per germline. CDR3 nucleotides: TGTGCCAGCAGCTCTACCGGGACATTGCCCCAGCATTTT. It specifies CASSSTGTLPQHF.

The rearrangement uses TRBV6-4 and TRBJ2-1; D is undetermined. Trimming removed 0 bases from V and 6 bases from J, with 12 bases in between. The CDR3 runs 15 residues. CDR1 is MRHNA and CDR2 is SNTAGT in the germline V gene. The DNA for the CDR3 is TGTGCCAGCAGTGACTCGGCTGGAGTTACCAATGAGCAGTTCTTC. This sequence encodes CASSDSAGVTNEQFF.

The chain has TRBV9 and TRBJ1-1; D is unclear. The CDR3 is made up of 13 amino acids. The germline V gene has CDR1 SGDLS and CDR2 YYNGEE. The ends were cut back, 3 bases at V and 8 bases at J, with 14 bases in the middle. This chain's CDR3 is CASSATDWREAFF. CDR3 coding DNA: TGTGCCAGCAGCGCTACTGACTGGAGAGAAGCTTTCTTT. Full variable domain (rest looked up from reference TRBV9 and TRBJ1-1): DSGVTQTPKHLITATGQRVTLRCSPRSGDLSVYWYQQSLDQGLQFLIQYYNGEERAKGNILERFSAQQFPDLHSELNLSSLELGDSALYFCASSATDWREAFFGQGTRLTVV.

J is TRBJ1-2 and V is TRBV6-6; possibly TRBD1 for D (5 bases). The CDR3 has 15 residues. Trimming shortened V by 7 bases and J by 6 bases, and 21 bases separated the two germline ends. In germline, CDR1 is MNHNY, CDR2 SVGAGI (reference sequence). The CDR3 bases are TGTGCCAGCACCGACGGGCAGGGTCCGTTGCATGGCTACACCTTC. Translation: CASTDGQGPLHGYTF.

In DNA, the CDR3 is TGTGCCAGCAGTTTATATTTAGCTAACTATGGCTACACCTTC. Translation gives CASSLYLANYGYTF. V is TRBV28 and J is TRBJ1-2; D is unclear. The germline gives CDR1 MDHEN, CDR2 SYDVKM. V was trimmed by 1 base and J by 0 bases, leaving 6 bases between them. CDR3 size: 14 residues.

V usage is TRBV6-5 and J usage is TRBJ1-3; unclear D gene. Between the trimmed V and J ends, which lost 6 bases and 0 bases, there was a span of 9 bases. This CDR3 is 14 amino acids long. Germline V gene lookup returns CDR1 MNHEY and CDR2 SVGAGI. The CDR3 DNA reads TGTGCCAGCAGGAGAAGTCACTCTGGAAACACCATATATTTT. It specifies CASRRSHSGNTIYF.

In this sample, this clone turned up a few times. The CDR3 is CASSLGDLAKNIQYF. CDR3 coding DNA: TGTGCCAGCAGCTTAGGCGACTTAGCCAAAAACATTCAGTACTTC. This chain uses TRBV7-9 with TRBJ2-4, with D unclear. Germline V gives CDR1 SEHNR, CDR2 FQNEAQ (reference sequence). The CDR3 has 15 amino acids. V was trimmed by 1 base and J by 0 bases, leaving 7 bases between them.

The chain couples TRBV14 to TRBJ1-3; no definite D call. The CDR3 has 13 amino acids. CDR1 SGHDN and CDR2 FVKESK come from the germline V gene. V was pared by 4 bases and J by 2 bases, with 6 bases between. This CDR3 reads CASSLAAGNTIYF. CDR3 nucleotides: TGTGCCAGCAGCCTCGCGGCTGGAAACACCATATATTTT.

The genes are TRBV7-6 and TRBJ1-6; 7 nucleotides agree with TRBD1. J gave up 10 bases and V 0 bases, and 9 bases lay outside the gene matches. The CDR3 runs 16 residues. Per the germline V gene, CDR1 is SGHVS and CDR2 is FNYEAQ. CDR3 residues: CASSLAYTGDRSPLHF. CDR3 DNA: TGTGCCAGCAGCTTAGCGTATACAGGGGATCGCTCACCCCTCCACTTT.

The gene calls are TRBV4-3 and TRBJ1-2; D may be TRBD1 (5 bases). Looked up from germline, CDR1 is LGHNA and CDR2 is YSLEER. CDR3 size: 16 residues. V gave up 0 bases and J gave up 4 bases, with 15 bases separating them. The CDR3 DNA reads as TGCGCCAGCAGCCAAGATCTTGGGGTTCAGGGCTATGGCTACACCTTC. This sequence encodes CASSQDLGVQGYGYTF.

The chain joins TRBV7-9 to TRBJ1-4, with D possibly matching TRBD1 (5 bases). The V gene's germline CDR1 is SEHNR and CDR2 FQNEAQ (reference sequence). This CDR3 region has 14 residues. V was clipped by 1 base and J by 4 bases, with 7 bases between them. For the CDR3, the DNA is TGTGCCAGCAGCTTAGGACAGAGTAATGAAAAACTGTTTTTT. Translation: CASSLGQSNEKLFF.

The chain joins TRBV24-1 to TRBJ1-2, with TRBD1 as a possible D gene (5 bases). CDR3 size: 13 residues. Trimming cost V 5 bases and J 8 bases, with 14 bases left between them. Germline assignment: CDR1 KGHDR and CDR2 SFDVKD. The CDR3 nucleotides read TGTGCCACCAGTGCCTTGGGACTTTCGGGCTACACCTTC. Amino acids: CATSALGLSGYTF.

This clone has only one observation. V and J are TRBV7-3 and TRBJ2-2; 7 positions agree with TRBD2. The CDR3 extends over 16 amino acids. Germline CDR1 and CDR2: SGHTA and FQGTGA. V was pared by 5 bases and J by 5 bases, with 11 bases of the junction left unmatched. The CDR3 loop is CASSAVVAGKTGELFF. DNA for the CDR3: TGTGCCAGCAGCGCGGTGGTAGCGGGCAAAACCGGGGAGCTGTTTTTT. Using reference TRBV7-3 and TRBJ2-2 for the parts outside the CDR3, the full variable domain is GAGVSQTPSNKVTEKGKYVELRCDPISGHTALYWYRQSLGQGPEFLIYFQGTGAADDSGLPNDRFFAVRPEGSVSTLKIQRTERGDSAVYLCASSAVVAGKTGELFFGEGSRLTVL.

The V and J genes are TRBV2 and TRBJ1-2; 8 nucleotides line up with TRBD1. The CDR3 is made up of 15 amino acids. The V and J ends lost 2 bases and 8 bases, in that order; junction bases with no gene match: 10. Germline V gives CDR1 SNHLY, CDR2 FYNNEI. CDR3 loop: CASSESGRGRGGYTF. DNA for the CDR3: TGTGCCAGCAGTGAATCTGGCAGGGGGCGCGGGGGCTACACCTTC. The full variable domain, completed using reference TRBV2 and TRBJ1-2, is EPEVTQTPSHQVTQMGQEVILRCVPISNHLYFYWYRQILGQKVEFLVSFYNNEISEKSEIFDDQFSVERPDGSNFTLKIRSTKLEDSAMYFCASSESGRGRGGYTFGSGTRLTVV.

The chain has TRBV6-4 and TRBJ1-1; the D is unclear. The CDR3 sequence is 12 residues long. Germline values: CDR1 MRHNA, CDR2 SNTAGT. Trimming left V 4 bases short and J 1 base short, with 4 bases between. DNA for the CDR3: TGTGCCAGCAGTGCTAAGAACACTGAAGCTTTCTTT. It specifies CASSAKNTEAFF.

J is TRBJ2-2 and V is TRBV10-2, with a tentative D call TRBD1 (6 bases). The CDR3 has 14 amino acids. Deletions cut 5 bases from V and 1 base from J, with 8 bases between. From germline, CDR1 is WSHSY and CDR2 SAAADI. CDR3 nucleotide sequence: TGCGCCAGCAGTCGGGGACAGAACACCGGGGAGCTGTTTTTT. This sequence encodes CASSRGQNTGELFF.

The chain combines TRBV12-3 or TRBV12-4 with TRBJ2-1, with D unresolved. V lost 3 bases, J lost 15 bases, and 12 bases lay in between. The CDR3 consists of 11 residues. The CDR3 sequence: CASSFGQLAFF. The DNA of the CDR3 is TGTGCCAGCAGTTTTGGGCAGTTAGCGTTCTTC.

The rearrangement joins TRBV7-9 to TRBJ2-2; 7 positions match TRBD1. The junction had 7 bases not matched to a gene; V was cut back by 3 bases and J by 9 bases. Germline V gene lookup returns CDR1 SEHNR and CDR2 FQNEAQ (reference sequence). This CDR3 has 14 amino acids. CDR3 sequence reads: CASSLQGQPRELFF. Written as DNA, the CDR3 is TGTGCCAGCAGCTTGCAGGGACAGCCCCGGGAGCTGTTTTTT.